One sample yielded the 23 T cell receptor beta chains listed below, sequenced in a study of human T cells and chemical hapten exposure. MiXCR, run by TCRdb on the RACE reads, gives a single entry per CDR3 protein. The table records some 300,000 distinct CDR3 sequences, around 5.5% of them present only once. Noted time point: pre-sensitization, week 0. Treatment: therapeutic diphenylcyclopropenone sensitization with weekly scalp DPC. The material sequenced was whole blood, taken in connection with sensitization to the hapten diphenylcyclopropenone (DPC). The receptor set was obtained from a young woman with alopecia areata. Some clones in this sample may be carry-over from other donors' samples.

This clonotype was recorded many times. The J gene is TRBJ2-1, the V gene TRBV5-1, with D perhaps assigned TRBD1 or TRBD2 (5 bases each). Trimming left V 0 bases short and J 6 bases short, with 16 bases between. The CDR3 consists of 16 residues. Germline CDR1 reads SGHRS; CDR2 reads YFSETQ. The CDR3 DNA sequence: TGCGCCAGCAGCTTGGGGGCAGTTTTGGGGACCAATGAGCAGTTCTTC. It is translated as CASSLGAVLGTNEQFF.

This clonotype was found many times. The chain joins TRBV29-1 to TRBJ2-3, with TRBD1 as a possible D gene (5 bases). Trimming pared 4 bases from V and 3 bases from J, leaving 14 bases between. CDR3 length: 14 residues. Germline values: CDR1 SQVTM, CDR2 ANQGSEA. The CDR3 sequence is CSVGGRASTDTQYF. The CDR3 nucleotides are TGCAGCGTTGGAGGCAGGGCTAGTACAGATACGCAGTATTTT.

This clonotype showed up just a few times. This chain joins TRBV28 and TRBJ2-7; D may correspond to TRBD1 or TRBD2 (5 bases each). The CDR3 is made up of 15 amino acids. CDR1 and CDR2 (germline): MDHEN, SYDVKM. Trimming stripped 6 bases from V and 3 bases from J, with 18 bases between. Here the CDR3 reads CASRLSGGFRYEQYF. CDR3 sequence (DNA): TGTGCCAGCAGACTAAGTGGGGGTTTTCGCTACGAGCAGTACTTC.

This clonotype was seen many times. The genes are TRBV4-2 and TRBJ2-3, with unresolved D. Between the trimmed V and J ends, which lost 2 bases and 2 bases, there was a span of 5 bases. CDR1 is LGHNA, CDR2 YNFKEQ, per germline. The CDR3 runs to 13 residues. The DNA of the CDR3 is TGTGCCAGCAGCCAAACTTTCACAGATACGCAGTATTTT. Its protein product is CASSQTFTDTQYF.

The chain employs TRBV6-1 and TRBJ1-5; tentatively, D is TRBD1 (5 bases). This CDR3 region has 14 residues. Looked up from germline, CDR1 is MNHNS and CDR2 is SASEGT. The V end was cut by 3 bases, the J end by 4 bases, with 10 bases between. The CDR3 DNA follows: TGTGCCAGCAGTGAGTTTCCAGGGAATCAGCCCCAGCATTTT. Protein: CASSEFPGNQPQHF.

This clonotype was counted between two and nine times. J is TRBJ2-5 and V is TRBV6-6; D may be TRBD1 or TRBD2 (6 bases each). CDR1 is MNHNY and CDR2 is SVGAGI in the germline V gene (reference sequence). V lost 4 bases and J lost 4, with 10 bases in between. The CDR3 loop spans 13 amino acids. In nucleotides, the CDR3 is TGTGCCAGCAGTTCGGGGGCAGGAGAGACCCAGTACTTC. Residues: CASSSGAGETQYF.

There are a few counts of this clonotype. V gene TRBV20-1 combines with J gene TRBJ2-4, with TRBD2 matching 9 bases. The length of the CDR3 is 16 residues. V shed 1 base, J shed 7 bases, and the junction held 11 bases outside the gene matches. Germline V CDR1 and CDR2: DFQATT, SNEGSKA (reference sequence). DNA of the CDR3: TGCAGTGCTAGAGCCACTAGCGGGTCCCTTAGTAACATTCAGTACTTC. This encodes CSARATSGSLSNIQYF.

This clonotype was counted between two and nine times. Given a much more abundant clone one base away, this may be a read error. The chain joins TRBV6-5 to TRBJ2-6, with D uncertain. This CDR3 contains 15 residues. Between the trimmed V and J ends, which lost 2 bases and 1 base, there was a span of 6 bases. Germline V gene data show CDR1 as MNHEY and CDR2 as SVGAGI. CDR3 protein: CASSYRWSGANVLTF. The CDR3 DNA reads as TGTGCCAGCAGTTACAGGTGGTCTGGGGCCAACGTCCTGACTTTC.

The V call is TRBV4-1, the J call TRBJ1-2; weak D call: TRBD1 (6 bases). V was cut by 0 bases and J by 7 bases, with 12 bases left in between. The CDR3 is 14 residues long. Germline V gene sequence: CDR1 MGHRA, CDR2 YSYEKL. The CDR3 protein is CASSQDPQGTGYTF. The CDR3 bases are TGCGCCAGCAGCCAAGACCCTCAGGGGACTGGCTACACCTTC.

This clonotype was picked up many times. The chain employs TRBV15 and TRBJ1-5, with D uncertain. The CDR3 is 13 amino acids. Trimming pared 6 bases from V and 4 bases from J, leaving 10 bases between. CDR1 LNHNV and CDR2 YYDKDF come from the germline V gene (reference sequence). As DNA, the CDR3 is TGTGCCACCAGTGAGGGCCGAAATCAGCCCCAGCATTTT. It encodes CATSEGRNQPQHF.

Many counts were recorded for this clonotype. The rearrangement links TRBV7-9 to TRBJ1-1; D gene unclear. The ends were cut back, 7 bases at V and 2 bases at J, with 8 bases in the middle. This CDR3 contains 12 residues. Germline loops: CDR1 SEHNR, CDR2 FQNEAQ (reference sequence). DNA of the CDR3: TGTGCCAGCATAGCAGATAACACTGAAGCTTTCTTT. Translated, it gives CASIADNTEAFF. Drawing the rest from reference TRBV7-9 and TRBJ1-1, the complete variable domain is DTGVSQNPRHKITKRGQNVTFRCDPISEHNRLYWYRQTLGQGPEFLTYFQNEAQLEKSRLLSDRFSAERPKGSFSTLEIQRTEQGDSAMYLCASIADNTEAFFGQGTRLTVV.

This clonotype was seen more than once but under ten times. The chain combines TRBV6-2 or TRBV6-3 with TRBJ2-5; 7 bases map to TRBD1. V lost 4 bases and J lost 4; bases outside the gene matches: 6. This CDR3 contains 14 residues. In germline, CDR1 is MNHEY, CDR2 SVGEGT. CDR3 protein: CASSSGQSPETQYF. The CDR3 nucleotides read TGTGCCAGCAGTTCGGGACAGAGCCCAGAGACCCAGTACTTC.

This clonotype has at least ten counts. The chain links TRBV4-3 to TRBJ2-1; TRBD1 matches 7 bases. V dropped 0 bases and J dropped 14; count of bases not matched to a gene: 10. CDR3 length equals 14 residues. From germline, CDR1 is LGHNA and CDR2 YSLEER. CDR3 sequence: CASSQERARGREFF. DNA of the CDR3: TGCGCCAGCAGCCAAGAGAGAGCGAGGGGGCGGGAGTTCTTC.

This clonotype was counted many times. V and J are TRBV3-1 and TRBJ1-5; no definite D call. This CDR3 has 13 amino acids. V gave up 5 bases and J gave up 6 bases, with 11 bases separating them. The germline gives CDR1 LGHDT, CDR2 YNNKEL (reference sequence). DNA of the CDR3: TGTGCCAGCAGCTTCTCCGGGGTTCAGCCCCAGCATTTT. Encoded protein: CASSFSGVQPQHF.

For this clonotype: A single base separates this from a much larger clone, so it may be a read error. This sequence joins TRBV27 and TRBJ1-1, with D perhaps TRBD1 (6 bases). The V gene's germline CDR1 is MNHEY and CDR2 SMNVEV (reference sequence). Trimming removed 10 bases at V and 5 bases at J, with 20 bases between. The CDR3 is 14 residues long. CDR3 loop: CATHPRGIRTEAFF. The DNA of the CDR3 is TGTGCCACCCACCCAAGGGGGATTCGGACTGAAGCTTTCTTT.

The chain recombines TRBV5-1 with TRBJ2-7; D is possibly TRBD2 (6 bases). V was trimmed by 4 bases and J by 0 bases, leaving 11 bases between them. The CDR3 runs 14 residues. Germline V gene lookup returns CDR1 SGHRS and CDR2 YFSETQ. CDR3 sequence: CASSSLGGSYEQYF. The CDR3 region has the DNA TGCGCCAGCAGCAGCCTGGGGGGCTCCTACGAGCAGTACTTC.

This clonotype was seen only a few times. The chain links TRBV4-3 to TRBJ1-1, with a tentative D call TRBD1 (5 bases). The V end lost 4 bases, the J end lost 3 bases, and 15 bases lay between the germline ends. Germline-derived CDR1 and CDR2 are LGHNA and YSLEER. The CDR3 runs 15 residues. CDR3 sequence reads: CASSRSGTGYTEAFF. The DNA for the CDR3 is TGCGCCAGCAGCCGCTCCGGGACGGGGTACACTGAAGCTTTCTTT.

This clonotype has at least ten counts. J is TRBJ1-1 and V is TRBV12-3 or TRBV12-4; D is perhaps TRBD1 (5 bases). This CDR3 spans 12 amino acids. Trimming removed 5 bases from V and 6 bases from J, with 10 bases in between. The CDR3 sequence: CASSKQVAEAFF. CDR3 sequence (DNA): TGTGCCAGCAGTAAACAGGTTGCTGAAGCTTTCTTT.

At least ten counts were recorded for this clonotype. V and J are TRBV20-1 and TRBJ2-5; D gene uncertain. Germline V CDR1 and CDR2: DFQATT, SNEGSKA (reference sequence). V was trimmed by 1 base and J by 2 bases, leaving 17 bases between them. This CDR3 comprises 16 residues. The CDR3 region has the DNA TGCAGTGCTAGAGCCCCGGACCCCTGGGGTCAAGAGACCCAGTACTTC. Translating gives CSARAPDPWGQETQYF.

The chain has TRBV3-1 and TRBJ2-1, with D unclear. Trimming took 6 bases from V and 5 from J, leaving 11 bases between them. The length of the CDR3 is 13 residues. Germline V lookup: CDR1 LGHDT, CDR2 YNNKEL (reference sequence). CDR3 sequence (DNA): TGTGCCAGCAGTAACTTACTACACAATGAGCAGTTCTTC. Translating it yields CASSNLLHNEQFF.

This clonotype was counted only a few times. V and J are TRBV4-3 and TRBJ2-1; no clear D. The V end was cut by 4 bases, the J end by 9 bases, with 10 bases between. The germline V gene encodes CDR1 LGHNA and CDR2 YSLEER. This CDR3 is built from 12 residues. CDR3 coding DNA: TGCGCCAGCAGCCGGCCAGGAAGTGAGCAGTTCTTC. Amino acid sequence: CASSRPGSEQFF.

This clonotype was recorded many times. The chain joins TRBV4-1 to TRBJ2-1; possibly TRBD2 for D (5 bases). V lost 3 bases and J 10 bases, leaving 16 bases between the germline ends. The CDR3 runs to 14 residues. Germline V CDR1 and CDR2: MGHRA, YSYEKL. This CDR3 reads CASSQALGFGEQFF. In DNA, the CDR3 is TGCGCCAGCAGCCAGGCACTAGGATTCGGGGAGCAGTTCTTC.

In its sample, this clonotype was seen many times. The chain uses TRBV5-1 and TRBJ2-3; TRBD2 matches at 14 bases. V was clipped by 4 bases and J by 6 bases; unmatched bases: 7. CDR1 is SGHRS, CDR2 YFSETQ, per germline. The CDR3 runs 16 residues. The CDR3 DNA reads TGCGCCAGCAGCCCGGGGGGACTAGCGGGGGACGATACGCAGTATTTT. Translated, it gives CASSPGGLAGDDTQYF.